The rows below give T cell receptor beta chains drawn from one sample of a study of early T cells in non-severe SARS-CoV-2 infection. TCRdb fed the 5' RACE reads into MiXCR, producing one record per CDR3 protein. The sample records about 89,000 distinct CDR3 sequences, around 16% being singletons. Material: whole blood, obtained at baseline. These receptor sequences come from an adult who was a healthcare worker with PCR-confirmed SARS-CoV-2 infection or an uninfected control (not recorded which). The CDR3 runs from the conserved cysteine through the conserved F or W. Not every row has a clone size; where given, it reads once, few, many or a size class.

clone size: .
J gene: TRBJ2-7
V gene: TRBV11-2
CDR3 protein: CASSLDRRSGEQYF

clone size: .
J gene: TRBJ2-3
V gene: TRBV5-1
CDR3 protein: CASSFRREEDTQYF

clone size: .
J gene: TRBJ2-5
V gene: TRBV28
CDR3 protein: CASSQTRETQYF

clone size: .
J gene: TRBJ2-2
V gene: TRBV6-6
CDR3 protein: CASSYTAGELFF

clone size: .
J gene: TRBJ2-1
V gene: TRBV28
CDR3 protein: CASSLAGTGGSEQFF

clone size: .
J gene: TRBJ1-5
V gene: TRBV6-2/TRBV6-3
CDR3 protein: CASRLQLNQPQHF

clone size: .
J gene: TRBJ2-7
V gene: TRBV30
CDR3 protein: CAWSVGFGSEQYF

clone size: few
J gene: TRBJ2-3
V gene: TRBV6-6
CDR3 protein: CASSYVGRGTDTQYF

clone size: few
J gene: TRBJ2-2
V gene: TRBV2
CDR3 protein: CASSVTRNTGELFF

clone size: few
J gene: TRBJ1-1
V gene: TRBV6-1
CDR3 protein: CASSERAYTEVFF

clone size: .
J gene: TRBJ2-7
V gene: TRBV4-1
CDR3 protein: CASSQADGEREQYF

clone size: few
J gene: TRBJ2-3
V gene: TRBV12-3/TRBV12-4
CDR3 protein: CASRASGRSDTQYF

clone size: .
J gene: TRBJ2-1
V gene: TRBV14
CDR3 protein: CASSQVAFEQFF